The rows below give T cell receptor beta chains drawn from one sample of a study of T cell changes during pregnancy in multiple sclerosis. Some clones are missing from TCRdb's copy, which holds only in-frame ones; the method was immunoSEQ multiplex PCR. The table lists about 57,000 clones, more than 85% of them singletons. The sequences come from peripheral blood, collected after pregnancy. These receptors originate from a female donor in good health, enrolled as a control in a pregnancy study. CDR3s include the opening cysteine and the closing phenylalanine or tryptophan. The D gene is left open where the match is weak. The listing skips clone size in some rows; elsewhere it reads once, few, many or a size class.

cdr3_aa | cdr3_nt | d_call | j_call | v_call | clone_size
CASSLNDRNTGELFF | TGTGCCAGCAGCTTAAACGACAGGAACACCGGGGAGCTGTTTTTT | NA | TRBJ2-2 | TRBV7-3 | NA
CASSSAVVAPNYGYTF | TGTGCCAGCAGCTCGGCGGTAGTGGCGCCTAACTATGGCTACACCTTC | NA | TRBJ1-2 | TRBV7-2 | NA
CSVERQGLATYNEQFF | TGCAGCGTTGAGCGCCAGGGACTAGCGACTTACAATGAGCAGTTCTTC | TRBD2 | TRBJ2-1 | TRBV29-1 | once
CASSFTDRGRNYGYTF | TGCGCCAGCAGCTTCACCGACAGGGGGCGAAACTATGGCTACACCTTC | TRBD1 | TRBJ1-2 | TRBV5-1 | once
CSVESGSYNEQFF | TGCAGCGTTGAGTCAGGATCTTACAATGAGCAGTTCTTC | NA | TRBJ2-1 | TRBV29-1 | NA
CASSYNGYNEQFF | TGTGCCAGCAGTTACAACGGCTACAATGAGCAGTTCTTC | NA | TRBJ2-1 | TRBV6-5 | NA
CASRPQGGVNEQYF | TGTGCCAGCAGACCTCAAGGGGGTGTGAACGAGCAGTACTTC | NA | TRBJ2-7 | TRBV6-6 | NA
CASSSKWGGGDEQFF | TGTGCCAGCAGCTCTAAGTGGGGGGGCGGTGATGAGCAGTTCTTC | NA | TRBJ2-1 | TRBV16 | NA
CASSLALLAGARDTQYF | TGTGCCAGCAGCTTGGCGCTGTTAGCGGGGGCCAGGGATACGCAGTATTTT | TRBD2 | TRBJ2-3 | TRBV5-6 | NA
CASSPGTGGLGYGYTF | TGTGCCAGCAGCCCCGGGACAGGAGGTTTAGGATATGGCTACACCTTC | TRBD1 | TRBJ1-2 | TRBV5-5 | NA
CSVVPGQGTGYEQYF | TGCAGCGTCGTCCCGGGACAGGGAACAGGCTACGAGCAGTACTTC | TRBD1 | TRBJ2-7 | TRBV29-1 | NA
CASSDGDRGWYEQYF | TGTGCCAGCAGTGACGGGGACAGGGGGTGGTACGAGCAGTACTTC | TRBD1 | TRBJ2-7 | TRBV6-1 | once
CASSVRGREKLFF | TGCGCCAGCAGTGTTAGGGGGCGTGAAAAACTGTTTTTT | TRBD1 | TRBJ1-4 | TRBV10-2 | NA
CASSSRHSGNTIYF | TGTGCCAGCAGTTCGAGACATTCTGGAAACACCATATATTTT | NA | TRBJ1-3 | TRBV13 | NA
CASSPSVSGYNEQFF | TGTGCCAGCAGCCCGAGTGTATCCGGCTACAATGAGCAGTTCTTC | NA | TRBJ2-1 | TRBV27 | NA
CASSLGGGVDEQFF | TGTGCTAGCAGCTTGGGCGGGGGGGTCGATGAGCAGTTCTTC | TRBD2 | TRBJ2-1 | TRBV7-7 | NA
CATSREGQSSYEQYF | TGTGCCACCAGCAGAGAGGGACAGAGCTCCTACGAGCAGTACTTC | TRBD1 | TRBJ2-7 | TRBV15 | NA
CSVREYTEAFF | TGCAGCGTGAGGGAGTACACTGAAGCTTTCTTT | NA | TRBJ1-1 | TRBV29-1 | few
CASATWASPLHF | TGTGCCAGCGCTACCTGGGCTTCACCCCTCCACTTT | NA | TRBJ1-6 | TRBV2 | NA
CASSVPTSGRRETQYF | TGTGCCAGCAGTGTCCCGACTAGCGGGAGAAGGGAGACCCAGTACTTC | TRBD2 | TRBJ2-5 | TRBV25-1 | NA
CASSYLAGAYNEQFF | TGTGCCAGCAGTTATCTAGCGGGAGCCTACAATGAGCAGTTCTTC | TRBD2 | TRBJ2-1 | TRBV27 | NA
CSVHTGFEQYF | TGCAGCGTACACACAGGGTTCGAGCAGTACTTC | NA | TRBJ2-7 | TRBV29-1 | NA
CASKPNIYNEQFF | TGTGCCAGTAAACCAAACATTTACAATGAGCAGTTCTTC | NA | TRBJ2-1 | TRBV19 | NA
CASTPERDGTDTQYF | TGTGCCAGCACACCGGAGCGGGACGGCACAGATACGCAGTATTTT | TRBD2 | TRBJ2-3 | TRBV2 | NA
CASSLEGDVGTEAFF | TGTGCCAGCAGCTTAGAAGGGGATGTGGGGACTGAAGCTTTCTTT | NA | TRBJ1-1 | TRBV13 | NA
CSGRGIGWVEQFF | TGCAGCGGACGGGGTATTGGGTGGGTTGAGCAGTTCTTC | NA | TRBJ2-1 | TRBV29-1 | NA
CASSKSGGVAYEQYF | TGTGCCAGCAGCAAGAGCGGGGGGGTAGCCTACGAGCAGTACTTC | TRBD2 | TRBJ2-7 | TRBV7-3 | once
CASSLAHQKYF | TGCGCCAGCAGCTTGGCCCATCAAAAGTATTTT | NA | TRBJ2-3 | TRBV5-1 | NA
CASSAEAGIHEQYF | TGTGCCAGCAGTGCAGAGGCGGGGATCCACGAGCAGTACTTC | NA | TRBJ2-7 | TRBV7-2 | NA